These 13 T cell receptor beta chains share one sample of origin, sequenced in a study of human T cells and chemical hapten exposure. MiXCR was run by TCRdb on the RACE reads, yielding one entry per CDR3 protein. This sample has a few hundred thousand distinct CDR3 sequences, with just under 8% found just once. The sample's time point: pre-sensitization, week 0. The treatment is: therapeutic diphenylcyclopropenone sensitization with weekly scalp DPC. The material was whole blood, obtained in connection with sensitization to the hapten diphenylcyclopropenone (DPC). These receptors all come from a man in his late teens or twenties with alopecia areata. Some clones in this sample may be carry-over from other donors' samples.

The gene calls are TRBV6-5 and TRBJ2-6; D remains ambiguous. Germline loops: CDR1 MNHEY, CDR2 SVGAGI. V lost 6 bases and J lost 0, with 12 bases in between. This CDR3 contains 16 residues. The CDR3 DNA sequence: TGTGCCAGCAGCCTTAGGCCAATCTCTGGGGCCAACGTCCTGACTTTC. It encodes CASSLRPISGANVLTF.

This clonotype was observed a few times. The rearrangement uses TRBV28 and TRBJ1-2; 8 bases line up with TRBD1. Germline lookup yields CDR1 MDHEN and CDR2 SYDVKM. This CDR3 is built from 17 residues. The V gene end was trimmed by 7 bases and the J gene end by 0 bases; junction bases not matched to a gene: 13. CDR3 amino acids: CASISGDRGQANYGYTF. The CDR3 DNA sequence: TGTGCCAGCATATCAGGCGACAGGGGCCAAGCTAACTATGGCTACACCTTC.

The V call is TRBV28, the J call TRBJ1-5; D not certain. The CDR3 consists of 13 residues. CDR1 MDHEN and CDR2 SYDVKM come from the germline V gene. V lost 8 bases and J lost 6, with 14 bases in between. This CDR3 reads CASDPENSQPQHF. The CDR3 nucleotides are TGTGCCAGCGACCCGGAGAACTCTCAGCCCCAGCATTTT.

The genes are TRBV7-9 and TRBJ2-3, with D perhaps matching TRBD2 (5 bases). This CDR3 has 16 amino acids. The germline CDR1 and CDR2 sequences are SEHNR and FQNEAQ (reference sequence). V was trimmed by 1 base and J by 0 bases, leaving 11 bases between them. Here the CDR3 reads CASSLVEGTSTDTQYF. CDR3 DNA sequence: TGTGCCAGCAGCTTAGTTGAGGGCACTAGCACAGATACGCAGTATTTT.

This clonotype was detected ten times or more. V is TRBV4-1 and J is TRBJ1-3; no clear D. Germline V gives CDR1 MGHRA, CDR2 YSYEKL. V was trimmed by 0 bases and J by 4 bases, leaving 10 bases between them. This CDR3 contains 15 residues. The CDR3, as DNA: TGCGCCAGCAGCCAAGAGGTTGTCAGAGGAAACACCATATATTTT. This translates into CASSQEVVRGNTIYF.

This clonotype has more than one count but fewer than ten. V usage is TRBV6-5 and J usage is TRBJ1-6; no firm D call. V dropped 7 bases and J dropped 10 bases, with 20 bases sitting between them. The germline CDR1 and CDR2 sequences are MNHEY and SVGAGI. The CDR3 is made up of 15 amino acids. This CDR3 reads CASTLRWGLGSPLHF. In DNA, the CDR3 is TGTGCCAGCACACTCCGCTGGGGTTTGGGATCACCCCTCCACTTT.

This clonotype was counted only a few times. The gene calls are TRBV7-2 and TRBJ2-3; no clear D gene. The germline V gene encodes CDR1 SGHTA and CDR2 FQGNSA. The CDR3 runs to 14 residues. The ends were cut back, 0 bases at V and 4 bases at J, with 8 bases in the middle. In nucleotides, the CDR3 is TGTGCCAGCAGCTTAGCGCTTTGGTCAGATACGCAGTATTTT. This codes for CASSLALWSDTQYF.

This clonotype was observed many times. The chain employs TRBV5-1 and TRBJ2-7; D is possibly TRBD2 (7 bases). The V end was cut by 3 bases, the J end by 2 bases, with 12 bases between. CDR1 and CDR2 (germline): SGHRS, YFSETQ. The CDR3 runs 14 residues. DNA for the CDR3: TGCGCCAGCAGCTGGCAGCGGGACACCTACGAGCAGTACTTC. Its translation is CASSWQRDTYEQYF.

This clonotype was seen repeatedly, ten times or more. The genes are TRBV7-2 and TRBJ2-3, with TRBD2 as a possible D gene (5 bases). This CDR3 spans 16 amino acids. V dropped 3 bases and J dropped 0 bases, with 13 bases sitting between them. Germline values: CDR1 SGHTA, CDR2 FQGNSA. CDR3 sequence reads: CASSFISGASTDTQYF. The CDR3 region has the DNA TGTGCCAGCAGCTTCATAAGCGGCGCTAGCACAGATACGCAGTATTTT.

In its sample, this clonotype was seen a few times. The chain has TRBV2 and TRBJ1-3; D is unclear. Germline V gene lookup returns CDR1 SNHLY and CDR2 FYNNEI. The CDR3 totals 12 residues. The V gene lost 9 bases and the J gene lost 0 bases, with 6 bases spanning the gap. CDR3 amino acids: CASQFSGNTIYF. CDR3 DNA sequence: TGTGCCAGTCAGTTCTCTGGAAACACCATATATTTT.

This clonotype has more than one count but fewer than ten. CDR3 sequence reads: CATRRGENNEQFF. CDR3 coding DNA: TGTGCCACCAGAAGGGGGGAAAACAATGAGCAGTTCTTC. The rearrangement uses TRBV6-6 and TRBJ2-1; either TRBD1 or TRBD2 may supply D (6 bases each). The CDR3 runs 13 residues. From germline, CDR1 is MNHNY and CDR2 SVGAGI (reference sequence). With 10 bases removed from V and 5 bases from J, the gap between germline ends came to 15 bases.

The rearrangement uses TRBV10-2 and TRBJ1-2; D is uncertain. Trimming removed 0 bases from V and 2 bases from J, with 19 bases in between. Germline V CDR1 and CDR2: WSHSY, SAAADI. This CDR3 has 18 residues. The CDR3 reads CASSESIVSGEKNYGYTF. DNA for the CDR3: TGCGCCAGCAGTGAGTCGATCGTCAGTGGGGAGAAAAACTATGGCTACACCTTC.

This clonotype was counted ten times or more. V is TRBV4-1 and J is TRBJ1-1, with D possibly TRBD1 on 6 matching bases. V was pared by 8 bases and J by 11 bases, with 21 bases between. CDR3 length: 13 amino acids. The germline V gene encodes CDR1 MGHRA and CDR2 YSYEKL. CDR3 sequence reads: CASSGHAIESAFF. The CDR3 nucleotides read TGCGCCAGCTCGGGACATGCAATCGAGTCGGCTTTCTTT.